This TCR beta chain derives from a study of regulatory and conventional T cells in RAG deficiency. Blood CD4+ CD25-low CD127-high conventional T cells supplied the genomic DNA template. The assay was immunoSEQ multiplex PCR, and TCRdb's table has in-frame clones only and misses some. Altogether 30,000 to 40,000 clones are present, 76% being singletons, with the ten largest covering roughly 3.4%. Whole-study results and caveats: Shannon entropy was markedly lower and Simpson indices higher in RAG-deficient patients than control T-cell subsets.

This CDR3 contains 15 residues. With 7 bases removed from V and 0 bases from J, the gap between germline ends came to 11 bases. Germline CDR1 SGHRS, CDR2 YFSETQ. With respect to this clone: Its antigen is not known.

The sample was also reused in another study, on regulatory T cells. Per that paper: The PCR used 52 TRBV and 13 TRBJ primers. Regulatory T cells showed the strongest V-J pair restriction and V/J gene skewing among patient repertoires.

This sequence originates from a human donor in good health. The V call is TRBV5-1, the J call TRBJ2-6; possibly TRBD2 for D (5 bases). Input material: CD4+ effector T cells sorted from blood. CDR3 nucleotides: TGCGCCAGCTCCACCGGGGACTCTGGGGCCAACGTCCTGACTTTC. Translating gives CASSTGDSGANVLTF.